A single sample gave rise to the 14 T cell receptor beta chains below, sequenced in a study of blood T cell repertoires in COVID-19. This table comes from immunoSEQ multiplex PCR, and its TCRdb copy is limited to in-frame clones, with some not included. The sample contains roughly 230,000 clones, about 80% of which appear only once. Sequencing input: PBMCs or T cells enriched from blood (not recorded which). The origin of the receptors is a man aged 50 to 60 who had recovered from COVID-19.

This rearrangement joins TRBV19 to TRBJ2-7; 7 nucleotides line up with TRBD2. The CDR3 runs to 14 residues. CDR1 and CDR2 from the germline V gene are LNHDA and SQIVND (reference sequence). Trimming removed 6 bases from V and 5 bases from J; junction bases left unmatched: 10. CDR3 amino acids: CASSRLAGRNEQYF. The CDR3 DNA sequence: TGTGCCAGTAGCCGACTAGCAGGTAGGAACGAGCAGTACTTC.

The chain recombines TRBV5-4 with TRBJ2-7; 7 bases agree with TRBD1. The trim removed 2 bases at V and 6 bases at J, leaving 14 bases unmatched. The CDR3 sequence is 16 residues long. The germline V gene has CDR1 SGHNT and CDR2 YYREEE (reference sequence). CDR3 DNA sequence: TGTGCCAGCAGCTTTGCGGACAGGCCCCTTGGTGGCGAGCAGTACTTC. Translation: CASSFADRPLGGEQYF. The full variable domain, its missing parts supplied by reference TRBV5-4 and TRBJ2-7, is ETGVTQSPTHLIKTRGQQVTLRCSSQSGHNTVSWYQQALGQGPQFIFQYYREEENGRGNFPPRFSGLQFPNYSSELNVNALELDDSALYLCASSFADRPLGGEQYFGPGTRLTVT.

This chain uses TRBV7-6 with TRBJ1-3, with TRBD1 identical over 9 bases. The CDR3 has 16 amino acids. The J segment lost 2 bases and the V segment lost 5 bases, leaving 7 bases of the junction unmatched. Germline V gives CDR1 SGHVS, CDR2 FNYEAQ. The CDR3 here is CASSQHRGRTGNTIYF. DNA of the CDR3: TGTGCCAGCAGCCAACACAGGGGGCGGACTGGAAACACCATATATTTT.

The chain has TRBV9 and TRBJ1-2, with D uncertain. Germline V gene sequence: CDR1 SGDLS, CDR2 YYNGEE. The germline V and J ends were trimmed by 5 bases and 3 bases, with 8 bases remaining between them. The CDR3 has 12 amino acids. CDR3 loop: CASRRSDYGYTF. The DNA of the CDR3 is TGTGCCAGCAGGAGGTCAGACTATGGCTACACCTTC.

The V gene is TRBV7-6, the J gene TRBJ1-1, with 9 bases aligning to TRBD1. Trimming cost V 5 bases and J 0 bases; bases outside gene matches: 4. The length of the CDR3 is 15 residues. Germline lookup yields CDR1 SGHVS and CDR2 FNYEAQ. Here the CDR3 reads CASSPGQGLNTEAFF. The DNA for the CDR3 is TGTGCCAGCAGCCCGGGACAGGGCTTGAACACTGAAGCTTTCTTT.

This chain connects TRBV30 to TRBJ2-5; TRBD1 aligns across 8 bases. J lost 1 base, V lost 3 bases, and 1 base had no gene match. The CDR3 is made up of 13 amino acids. Looked up from germline, CDR1 is GTSNPN and CDR2 is SVGIG (reference sequence). The DNA of the CDR3 is TGTGCCTGGAGGGGGACAGGCCAAGAGACCCAGTACTTC. It specifies CAWRGTGQETQYF.

V is TRBV7-9 and J is TRBJ2-1, with 10 bases identical to TRBD2. The V gene's germline CDR1 is SEHNR and CDR2 FQNEAQ (reference sequence). This CDR3 spans 13 amino acids. J was trimmed by 10 bases and V by 8 bases; bases with no gene match: 8. The CDR3 reads CASDLAGVTEQFF. The CDR3 region has the DNA TGTGCCAGCGATCTAGCGGGAGTCACCGAGCAGTTCTTC. Filled out from reference TRBV7-9 and TRBJ2-1, the complete variable domain reads DTGVSQNPRHKITKRGQNVTFRCDPISEHNRLYWYRQTLGQGPEFLTYFQNEAQLEKSRLLSDRFSAERPKGSFSTLEIQRTEQGDSAMYLCASDLAGVTEQFFGPGTRLTVL.

The chain combines TRBV6-2 or TRBV6-3 with TRBJ2-2; maybe TRBD2 (5 bases). This CDR3 is 15 amino acids long. The V gene lost 5 bases and the J gene lost 4 bases, with 14 bases spanning the gap. Germline lookup yields CDR1 MNHEY and CDR2 SVGEGT. The CDR3 loop reads CASSREGLTTGELFF. CDR3 sequence (DNA): TGTGCCAGCAGTCGAGAAGGACTCACCACCGGGGAGCTGTTTTTT.

The V call is TRBV10-3, the J call TRBJ1-3, with TRBD1 identical over 8 bases. The CDR3 sequence is 16 residues long. From germline, CDR1 is ENHRY and CDR2 SYGVKD. V dropped 0 bases and J dropped 5; count of bases not matched to a gene: 6. The CDR3 region is CAISESRAGGRNTIYF. The DNA for the CDR3 is TGTGCCATCAGTGAGTCGAGGGCAGGGGGCCGAAACACCATATATTTT.

The chain is built from TRBV18 and TRBJ1-1, with a weak D call TRBD1 (5 bases). Germline V gene lookup returns CDR1 KGHSH and CDR2 LQKENI. V lost 1 base, J lost 0 bases, and 18 bases lay in between. The CDR3 spans 18 residues. The DNA of the CDR3 is TGTGCCAGCTCACCACAGCAGGGCCGAAGAAGTATGAACACTGAAGCTTTCTTT. Residues: CASSPQQGRRSMNTEAFF.

The rearrangement links TRBV4-1 to TRBJ1-5, with D unresolved. Germline V gives CDR1 MGHRA, CDR2 YSYEKL. This CDR3 contains 16 residues. V was pared by 0 bases and J by 1 base, with 10 bases between. The CDR3 loop is CASSQEVAWSNQPQHF. CDR3 coding DNA: TGCGCCAGCAGCCAAGAGGTTGCGTGGAGCAATCAGCCCCAGCATTTT.

The rearrangement links TRBV30 to TRBJ2-7; 7 bases map to TRBD2. This CDR3 comprises 12 residues. CDR1 GTSNPN and CDR2 SVGIG come from the germline V gene (reference sequence). V trimming: 6 bases; J trimming: 4 bases; junction bases outside the gene matches: 6. The CDR3, as DNA: TGTGCCTGTAAGGGAGGGTTGTACGAGCAGTACTTC. Its translation: CACKGGLYEQYF. The whole variable domain, remainder taken from reference TRBV30 and TRBJ2-7, is SQTIHQWPATLVQPVGSPLSLECTVEGTSNPNLYWYRQAAGRGLQLLFYSVGIGQISSEVPQNLSASRPQDRQFILSSKKLLLSDSGFYLCACKGGLYEQYFGPGTRLTVT.

The V and J genes are TRBV11-2 and TRBJ1-6; 7 nucleotides match TRBD1. Germline values: CDR1 SGHAT, CDR2 FQNNGV. J gave up 8 bases and V 4 bases, and 11 bases lay outside the gene matches. This CDR3 has 16 amino acids. The CDR3 bases are TGTGCCAGCAGCTCCCCGGACAGGCGGATGGATTCACCCCTCCACTTT. Its translation: CASSSPDRRMDSPLHF.

Regarding this clone: Within the sample, other DNA sequences also encode this same CDR3. This chain connects TRBV27 to TRBJ2-7, with D tentatively TRBD2 (5 bases). Germline CDR1 MNHEY, CDR2 SMNVEV (reference sequence). Trimming shortened V by 4 bases and J by 3 bases, and 7 bases separated the two germline ends. This CDR3 has 12 amino acids. This CDR3 is CASSSGVYEQYF. Written as DNA, the CDR3 is TGTGCCAGCAGTTCCGGGGTCTACGAGCAGTACTTC.